The 22 T cell receptor beta chains below come from one sample, sequenced in a study of T cells after yellow fever vaccination. MiXCR, applied by TCRdb to the 5' RACE reads, yields one record per CDR3 protein. This table has around 100,000 distinct CDR3 sequences, 6.5% to 9% appearing once. Sequenced here: CD8+ T cells sorted from PBMCs, sampled 45 days after the yellow fever booster vaccination. The receptors here all came from a man aged 25-45 years who received the YFV17D yellow fever vaccine.

V gene TRBV6-1 combines with J gene TRBJ1-6, with a possible D match to TRBD1 (6 bases). Germline loops: CDR1 MNHNS, CDR2 SASEGT. The V end lost 1 base, the J end lost 9 bases, and 10 bases lay between the germline ends. This CDR3 contains 14 residues. The CDR3 spells CASSEGTGSSPLHF. CDR3 nucleotide sequence: TGTGCCAGCAGTGAAGGCACAGGGTCTTCACCCCTCCACTTT.

In its sample, this clonotype was seen many times. This chain links TRBV4-3 with TRBJ1-6; D gene unclear. Trimming removed 4 bases at V and 8 bases at J, with 15 bases between. CDR3 length: 15 residues. The germline gives CDR1 LGHNA, CDR2 YSLEER. CDR3 loop: CASSPLDRVDSPLHF. Here the CDR3 DNA reads TGCGCCAGCAGCCCCCTCGACCGGGTGGATTCACCCCTCCACTTT.

This clonotype was counted at least ten times. The chain combines TRBV7-9 with TRBJ2-1, with TRBD2 matching over 10 bases. V dropped 5 bases and J dropped 4; count of bases not matched to a gene: 2. Germline V gene data show CDR1 as SEHNR and CDR2 as FQNEAQ (reference sequence). The CDR3 sequence is 14 residues long. CDR3 region: CASSRTSGYNEQFF. Written as DNA, the CDR3 is TGTGCCAGCAGCCGGACTAGCGGTTACAATGAGCAGTTCTTC.

At least ten counts were recorded for this clonotype. V usage is TRBV4-2 and J usage is TRBJ2-1, with unresolved D. The germline V gene encodes CDR1 LGHNA and CDR2 YNFKEQ. This CDR3 region has 15 residues. Trimming cost V 0 bases and J 0 bases, with 6 bases left between them. CDR3 loop: CASSQDHSSYNEQFF. Here the CDR3 DNA reads TGTGCCAGCAGCCAAGATCATAGCTCCTACAATGAGCAGTTCTTC.

This clonotype was seen a few times. The chain couples TRBV5-1 to TRBJ1-2; 7 bases agree with TRBD1. This CDR3 is built from 15 residues. Trimming cost V 4 bases and J 3 bases; bases outside gene matches: 9. The germline V gene encodes CDR1 SGHRS and CDR2 YFSETQ. CDR3 amino acids: CASSVGQQKYYGYTF. CDR3 bases: TGCGCCAGCAGCGTGGGACAGCAAAAATACTATGGCTACACCTTC.

Many counts were recorded for this clonotype. This chain connects TRBV6-5 to TRBJ2-2; tentative D call: TRBD2 (5 bases). V was cut by 6 bases and J by 7 bases, with 15 bases left in between. Per the germline V gene, CDR1 is MNHEY and CDR2 is SVGAGI. CDR3 size: 14 residues. The chain's CDR3 is CASRVTSYVGELFF. Here the CDR3 DNA reads TGTGCCAGCAGAGTCACTAGTTATGTCGGGGAGCTGTTTTTT.

With respect to this clonotype: A much larger clone sits a single nucleotide away, making a read error possible. This chain connects TRBV20-1 to TRBJ2-2; 7 nucleotides agree with TRBD2. The germline gives CDR1 DFQATT, CDR2 SNEGSKA (reference sequence). The CDR3 runs to 15 residues. CDR3 bases: TGCAGAGCTAGAGATCTGGGACTAAACACCGGGGAGCTGTTTTTT. Translation gives CRARDLGLNTGELFF.

There are many counts of this clonotype. The chain carries TRBV6-2 or TRBV6-3 and TRBJ2-1; D is unclear. Between the trimmed V and J ends, which lost 6 bases and 3 bases, there was a span of 6 bases. CDR1 and CDR2 (germline): MNHEY, SVGEGT. CDR3 length: 12 amino acids. For the CDR3, the DNA is TGTGCCAGCAGCTACGTCTACAATGAGCAGTTCTTC. Translating it yields CASSYVYNEQFF.

This clonotype was picked up a small number of times. CDR3 nucleotide sequence: TGTGCCAGCAGCCCATGGGGGGCGGCCTACGAGCAGTACTTC. This translates into CASSPWGAAYEQYF. This chain joins TRBV11-2 and TRBJ2-7; possibly TRBD1 or TRBD2 for D (6 bases each). The germline gives CDR1 SGHAT, CDR2 FQNNGV. The CDR3 is 14 residues long. Trimming pared 5 bases from V and 2 bases from J, leaving 13 bases between.

The sample holds many counts of this clonotype. The chain recombines TRBV7-3 with TRBJ2-7; D unresolved. Trimming took off 5 bases at V and 5 bases at J, with 10 bases between the two ends. CDR1 is SGHTA, CDR2 FQGTGA, per germline. The CDR3 loop spans 12 amino acids. CDR3: CASSDESHEQYF. In DNA form, the CDR3 reads TGTGCCAGCAGCGACGAGAGCCACGAGCAGTACTTC. The full variable domain, completed using reference TRBV7-3 and TRBJ2-7, is GAGVSQTPSNKVTEKGKYVELRCDPISGHTALYWYRQSLGQGPEFLIYFQGTGAADDSGLPNDRFFAVRPEGSVSTLKIQRTERGDSAVYLCASSDESHEQYFGPGTRLTVT.

This clonotype was seen repeatedly, ten times or more. The chain links TRBV11-2 to TRBJ2-2; D uncertain. The germline V gene has CDR1 SGHAT and CDR2 FQNNGV. This CDR3 has 12 amino acids. Between the trimmed V and J ends, which lost 5 bases and 7 bases, there was a span of 8 bases. The CDR3 sequence: CASSLGFGELFF. The CDR3 region has the DNA TGTGCCAGCAGCCTAGGATTCGGGGAGCTGTTTTTT.

This clonotype appeared many times. The chain couples TRBV15 to TRBJ2-5; no clear D gene. CDR1 is LNHNV, CDR2 YYDKDF, per germline (reference sequence). Trimming took off 9 bases at V and 5 bases at J, with 16 bases between the two ends. The CDR3 is 13 amino acids. The DNA for the CDR3 is TGTGCCACTCAGCCCCCGGTTTCGGAGACCCAGTACTTC. Residues: CATQPPVSETQYF.

This clonotype was seen many times. V usage is TRBV4-3 and J usage is TRBJ2-3; 11 bases match TRBD2. The germline V gene encodes CDR1 LGHNA and CDR2 YSLEER. V lost 3 bases to trimming and J lost 5 bases; unmatched junction nucleotides: 7. The CDR3 is 16 amino acids. This chain's CDR3 is CASSQGLAERVDTQYF. CDR3 in DNA: TGCGCCAGCAGCCAGGGACTAGCGGAGAGGGTAGATACGCAGTATTTT.

This clonotype occurred many times. This sequence joins TRBV9 and TRBJ2-1; D uncertain. Trimming left V 2 bases short and J 10 bases short, with 10 bases between. The CDR3 totals 12 residues. Germline CDR1 is SGDLS and CDR2 is YYNGEE. Written as DNA, the CDR3 is TGTGCCAGCAGCGTGGCAGATGCCGAGCAGTTCTTC. Its protein is CASSVADAEQFF. Combining the CDR3 with reference TRBV9 and TRBJ2-1 gives the whole variable domain DSGVTQTPKHLITATGQRVTLRCSPRSGDLSVYWYQQSLDQGLQFLIQYYNGEERAKGNILERFSAQQFPDLHSELNLSSLELGDSALYFCASSVADAEQFFGPGTRLTVL.

This clonotype was seen repeatedly, ten times or more. The chain is built from TRBV20-1 and TRBJ2-1; D gene unclear. CDR1 and CDR2 from the germline V gene are DFQATT and SNEGSKA (reference sequence). CDR3 length: 11 residues. Trimming left V 5 bases short and J 3 bases short, with 5 bases between. CDR3 residues: CSAHVYNEQFF. CDR3 nucleotide sequence: TGCAGTGCTCATGTCTACAATGAGCAGTTCTTC.

This clonotype was recorded at least ten times. This rearrangement joins TRBV18 to TRBJ1-1; D remains unclear. Trimming removed 6 bases at V and 5 bases at J, with 13 bases between. There are 13 residues in the CDR3. The germline gives CDR1 KGHSH, CDR2 LQKENI. The CDR3 DNA is TGTGCCAGCTCTTCGGGTGGTCGGACTGAAGCTTTCTTT. Translating it yields CASSSGGRTEAFF.

This clonotype was recorded many times. The rearrangement uses TRBV29-1 and TRBJ1-1; possible D gene TRBD1, 6 bases. The CDR3 totals 14 residues. Germline CDR1 SQVTM, CDR2 ANQGSEA. V was pared by 7 bases and J by 1 base, with 16 bases between. CDR3 nucleotide sequence: TGCAGCGCCGAACTACAGGGATGGAACACTGAAGCTTTCTTT. This translates into CSAELQGWNTEAFF.

Comments on this clonotype: Being one base from a much bigger clone, this may be a read error. J is TRBJ2-5 and V is TRBV7-9; TRBD1 matches at 9 bases. Germline V CDR1 and CDR2: SEHNR, FQNEAQ (reference sequence). The CDR3 is 17 amino acids. The CDR3 here is CTSSFGDGQGQGETQYF. Written as DNA, the CDR3 is TGTACCAGCAGCTTCGGGGATGGACAGGGACAGGGAGAGACCCAGTACTTC.

The CDR3 DNA is TGTGCCAGCAGTTATGGGCCGGCCGGGGAGCTGTTTTTT. Translated, it gives CASSYGPAGELFF. V and J are TRBV6-5 and TRBJ2-2; D call uncertain. The germline V and J ends were trimmed by 3 bases and 6 bases, with 8 bases remaining between them. Germline-derived CDR1 and CDR2 are MNHEY and SVGAGI. The CDR3 totals 13 residues.

The V call is TRBV7-2, the J call TRBJ2-7; 10 bases fit TRBD2. Germline assignment: CDR1 SGHTA and CDR2 FQGNSA. J was trimmed by 1 base and V by 5 bases; bases with no gene match: 11. The CDR3 consists of 17 residues. CDR3 nucleotide sequence: TGTGCCAGCAGCGACCCTAGGACTAGCGGTTTTTCCTACGAGCAGTACTTC. Amino acid sequence: CASSDPRTSGFSYEQYF. The full variable domain, rest sourced from reference TRBV7-2 and TRBJ2-7, is GAGVSQSPSNKVTEKGKDVELRCDPISGHTALYWYRQSLGQGLEFLIYFQGNSAPDKSGLPSDRFSAERTGGSVSTLTIQRTQQEDSAVYLCASSDPRTSGFSYEQYFGPGTRLTVT.

The sample holds many counts of this clonotype. The rearrangement uses TRBV5-1 and TRBJ2-5, with TRBD1 as a possible D gene (5 bases). Germline CDR1 and CDR2: SGHRS and YFSETQ. Trimming removed 2 bases from V and 2 bases from J, with 13 bases in between. The CDR3 sequence is 15 residues long. This chain's CDR3 is CASSFGMTDQETQYF. For the CDR3, the DNA is TGCGCCAGCAGCTTCGGTATGACAGATCAAGAGACCCAGTACTTC.

This clonotype was detected many times. The rearrangement links TRBV7-9 to TRBJ2-7, with D perhaps TRBD2 (6 bases). The V end was cut by 1 base, the J end by 6 bases, with 16 bases between. The CDR3 is 15 amino acids. Germline CDR1 is SEHNR and CDR2 is FQNEAQ (reference sequence). In DNA form, the CDR3 reads TGTGCCAGCAGCTTAGTTTGGCGGGACGGTCTCGAGCAGTACTTC. It specifies CASSLVWRDGLEQYF.